A single sample gave rise to the 23 T cell receptor beta chains below, sequenced in a study of OX40 agonist ivuxolimab in advanced cancers. The table came from immunoSEQ multiplex PCR; TCRdb's copy has only in-frame clones and leaves some out. This repertoire shows 74,000 or so clones, 90% found once; its top ten account for around 2%. The material was CD4+ or CD8+ T cells sorted from blood, obtained in a trial of the OX40 agonist ivuxolimab. These receptors originate from an adult with an advanced solid tumor such as melanoma, head and neck, liver or kidney cancer.

The V and J genes are TRBV30 and TRBJ2-3; 11 bases fit TRBD1. CDR3 length: 15 amino acids. V was clipped by 3 bases and J by 2 bases; unmatched bases: 4. Per the germline V gene, CDR1 is GTSNPN and CDR2 is SVGIG (reference sequence). CDR3 loop: CAWSDGQGATDTQYF. For the CDR3, the DNA is TGTGCCTGGAGCGACGGACAGGGGGCCACAGATACGCAGTATTTT.

V gene TRBV4-3 combines with J gene TRBJ2-2; TRBD2 agrees at 12 bases. Per germline, CDR1 LGHNA and CDR2 YSLEER. After removal of 0 bases from V and 5 bases from J, the junction contained 4 bases not matched to a gene. This CDR3 has 17 amino acids. This chain's CDR3 is CASSQELAGGRTGELFF. CDR3 bases: TGCGCCAGCAGCCAAGAGCTAGCGGGGGGGCGAACCGGGGAGCTGTTTTTT.

This clone was seen a single time. This chain links TRBV7-6 with TRBJ1-4, with 9 bases that match TRBD1. The V gene end was trimmed by 4 bases and the J gene end by 8 bases; junction bases not matched to a gene: 5. This CDR3 has 14 residues. CDR1 is SGHVS, CDR2 FNYEAQ, per germline. The CDR3 sequence is CASSYGTGYEKLFF. In DNA form, the CDR3 reads TGTGCCAGCAGCTACGGGACAGGGTACGAAAAACTGTTTTTT.

The rearrangement links TRBV4-1 to TRBJ1-6; TRBD1 matches at 7 bases. The CDR3 is 15 amino acids. After removal of 0 bases from V and 9 bases from J, the junction contained 5 bases not matched to a gene. Germline lookup yields CDR1 MGHRA and CDR2 YSYEKL. The CDR3 coding sequence is TGCGCCAGCAGCCAAGACGAAGGGGGCGGTTCACCCCTCCACTTT. Protein product: CASSQDEGGGSPLHF.

The chain carries TRBV5-1 and TRBJ1-2; D remains ambiguous. Looked up from germline, CDR1 is SGHRS and CDR2 is YFSETQ. Deletions cut 0 bases from V and 4 bases from J, with 13 bases between. The CDR3 is 15 amino acids. The CDR3 DNA sequence: TGCGCCAGCAGCTTGGCTTTATCCGGGCCCTATGGCTACACCTTC. Residues: CASSLALSGPYGYTF.

The chain recombines TRBV29-1 with TRBJ2-1; 8 positions agree with TRBD1. Germline values: CDR1 SQVTM, CDR2 ANQGSEA. The CDR3 extends over 17 amino acids. V dropped 0 bases and J dropped 3; count of bases not matched to a gene: 10. CDR3 sequence reads: CSVEDGGDRSIYNEQFF. CDR3 nucleotide sequence: TGCAGCGTTGAAGATGGCGGGGACAGGTCGATCTACAATGAGCAGTTCTTC.

This sequence joins TRBV4-2 and TRBJ2-5, with 11 positions matching TRBD1. The end of the DNA is better explained by TRBJ2-7, so the J call may be wrong. CDR3 length: 16 amino acids. Germline V gene sequence: CDR1 LGHNA, CDR2 YNFKEQ. The CDR3 coding sequence is TGTGCCAGCAGCCAAGATAGGACAGGGGGCTTTTACGAGCAGTACTTC. Translated: CASSQDRTGGFYEQYF.

This clone came up a few times. The V and J genes are TRBV19 and TRBJ1-1, with no clear D. CDR1 and CDR2 (germline): LNHDA, SQIVND (reference sequence). V gave up 5 bases and J gave up 3 bases, with 7 bases separating them. CDR3 length: 12 amino acids. The CDR3: CASSGRDTEAFF. CDR3 coding DNA: TGTGCCAGTAGTGGGAGGGACACTGAAGCTTTCTTT. Based on the CDR3 plus reference TRBV19 and TRBJ1-1, the full variable domain is DGGITQSPKYLFRKEGQNVTLSCEQNLNHDAMYWYRQDPGQGLRLIYYSQIVNDFQKGDIAEGYSVSREKKESFPLTVTSAQKNPTAFYLCASSGRDTEAFFGQGTRLTVV.

This chain uses TRBV19 with TRBJ1-1, with D unclear. This CDR3 contains 15 residues. Germline CDR1 LNHDA, CDR2 SQIVND (reference sequence). V was shortened by 3 bases and J by 0 bases, with 11 bases between the two germline ends. CDR3 amino acids: CASSIGPFMNTEAFF. CDR3 nucleotide sequence: TGTGCCAGTAGTATCGGCCCATTCATGAACACTGAAGCTTTCTTT.

The chain combines TRBV6-4 with TRBJ1-6, with D hard to call. The CDR3 consists of 12 residues. Trimming removed 5 bases from V and 9 bases from J, with 8 bases in between. Germline CDR1 MRHNA, CDR2 SNTAGT. The CDR3 DNA reads as TGTGCCAGCAGTTCAGGTGGTTCACCCCTCCACTTT. Translation: CASSSGGSPLHF.

This chain links TRBV27 with TRBJ2-3; a possible D gene is TRBD2 (6 bases). The CDR3 loop spans 15 amino acids. The V gene's germline CDR1 is MNHEY and CDR2 SMNVEV (reference sequence). V was clipped by 3 bases and J by 6 bases, with 16 bases between them. The CDR3 loop is CASSFFALAGDTQYF. CDR3 DNA sequence: TGTGCCAGCAGTTTTTTCGCACTAGCTGGGGATACGCAGTATTTT.

The chain combines TRBV6-5 with TRBJ2-3; 7 bases map to TRBD2. The CDR3 has 15 amino acids. Germline V gene sequence: CDR1 MNHEY, CDR2 SVGAGI. V gave up 4 bases and J gave up 2 bases; unmatched junction bases: 6. The CDR3 DNA is TGTGCCAGCAGTTTGGGACTACCCTACACAGATACGCAGTATTTT. It specifies CASSLGLPYTDTQYF.

The genes are TRBV11-3 and TRBJ2-3; 13 nucleotides agree with TRBD2. This CDR3 region has 16 residues. Germline CDR1 reads SGHNT; CDR2 reads YENEEA. Trimming removed 4 bases from V and 5 bases from J; junction bases left unmatched: 6. CDR3 protein: CASSSTSGGARDTQYF. CDR3 DNA: TGTGCCAGCAGCTCTACTAGCGGGGGGGCGAGAGATACGCAGTATTTT.

V is TRBV6-5 and J is TRBJ2-7, with D unclear. Germline-derived CDR1 and CDR2 are MNHEY and SVGAGI. This CDR3 has 12 residues. Trimming stripped 6 bases from V and 6 bases from J, with 12 bases between. CDR3 loop: CASSRTLSEQYF. CDR3 coding DNA: TGTGCCAGCAGCCGGACGCTCTCCGAGCAGTACTTC.

V usage is TRBV2 and J usage is TRBJ2-7; 7 nucleotides agree with TRBD2. Per the germline V gene, CDR1 is SNHLY and CDR2 is FYNNEI. The CDR3 is 13 amino acids. V was pared by 6 bases and J by 6 bases, with 8 bases of the junction left unmatched. The CDR3: CASSGLGLSEQYF. The CDR3 DNA reads as TGTGCCAGCAGCGGACTAGGTTTAAGCGAGCAGTACTTC.

The CDR3 reads CATSRVVETNEKLFF. The CDR3 nucleotides are TGTGCCACCTCACGTGTTGTGGAGACTAATGAAAAACTGTTTTTT. The rearrangement uses TRBV19 and TRBJ1-4; D is undetermined. Between the trimmed V and J ends, which lost 10 bases and 2 bases, there was a span of 17 bases. There are 15 residues in the CDR3. Germline V gives CDR1 LNHDA, CDR2 SQIVND (reference sequence).

The chain employs TRBV12-5 and TRBJ1-4; the D is unclear. The germline gives CDR1 LGHNT, CDR2 FRNRAP. V lost 1 base to trimming and J lost 5 bases, with 5 bases between them. The CDR3 contains 13 residues. The DNA for the CDR3 is TGTGCTAGTGGTTTGGGGGGAAATGAAAAACTGTTTTTT. The encoded protein is CASGLGGNEKLFF.

This clone was counted once. V gene TRBV7-6 combines with J gene TRBJ2-7, with D perhaps matching TRBD1 (6 bases). The length of the CDR3 is 15 residues. CDR1 SGHVS and CDR2 FNYEAQ come from the germline V gene. Trimming removed 5 bases from V and 3 bases from J, with 17 bases in between. The CDR3 loop reads CASSRSTGMLYEQYF. The CDR3 region has the DNA TGTGCCAGCAGCAGATCGACAGGAATGCTCTACGAGCAGTACTTC. Full variable domain (outside the CDR3, taken from reference TRBV7-6 and TRBJ2-7): GAGVSQSPRYKVTKRGQDVALRCDPISGHVSLYWYRQALGQGPEFLTYFNYEAQQDKSGLPNDRFSAERPEGSISTLTIQRTEQRDSAMYRCASSRSTGMLYEQYFGPGTRLTVT.

This clone occurred once. The J gene is TRBJ2-2, the V gene TRBV28, with 10 bases that match TRBD1. CDR3 length equals 14 residues. J was trimmed by 5 bases and V by 6 bases; bases with no gene match: 3. CDR1 and CDR2 from the germline V gene are MDHEN and SYDVKM. CDR3 bases: TGTGCCAGCAGGACAGGGGGCATAACCGGGGAGCTGTTTTTT. Protein: CASRTGGITGELFF.

V gene TRBV13 combines with J gene TRBJ2-2; 7 nucleotides line up with TRBD1. The germline CDR1 and CDR2 sequences are PRHDT and FYEKMQ (reference sequence). CDR3 length: 18 residues. Losses at the gene ends were 4 bases for V and 3 bases for J; bases not matched to a gene: 14. Here the CDR3 reads CASSSRQGQSVDTGELFF. The CDR3 bases are TGTGCCAGCAGCTCAAGACAGGGCCAATCAGTCGACACCGGGGAGCTGTTTTTT.

This chain uses TRBV6-5 with TRBJ1-1; 8 positions agree with TRBD1. The CDR3 is 15 amino acids. CDR1 is MNHEY and CDR2 is SVGAGI in the germline V gene. V lost 2 bases, J lost 6 bases, and 8 bases stayed unmatched. CDR3 bases: TGTGCCAGCAGTTACGGCCGGACAGGGAGGGCTGAAGCTTTCTTT. Protein sequence: CASSYGRTGRAEAFF.

In this sample, this clone turned up once. The CDR3 sequence is CASSPPVLVGELFF. The CDR3 nucleotides are TGTGCCAGCTCACCACCGGTCCTCGTCGGGGAGCTGTTTTTT. J is TRBJ2-2 and V is TRBV18; no firm D call. The CDR3 contains 14 residues. Trimming left V 0 bases short and J 7 bases short, with 9 bases between. CDR1 and CDR2 from the germline V gene are KGHSH and LQKENI.

The chain has TRBV7-2 and TRBJ2-7; 7 bases are a match to TRBD1. J lost 9 bases, V lost 3 bases, and 8 bases had no gene match. The CDR3 is 13 amino acids. CDR1 and CDR2 (germline): SGHTA, FQGNSA. CDR3 sequence: CASSLGRGRMQYF. The CDR3 coding sequence is TGTGCCAGCAGCTTGGGTAGGGGGCGAATGCAGTACTTC.